This TCR beta chain was identified during a study of T-cell memory formation after mild COVID-19. TCRdb passed the 5' RACE reads through MiXCR, listing each CDR3 protein once. The table includes hundreds of thousands of distinct CDR3 sequences, about a fifth detected once. V lost 4 bases and J 3 bases, leaving 9 bases between the germline ends. This CDR3 is built from 15 residues. Germline CDR1 reads KGHDR; CDR2 reads SFDVKD. The sequence derives from an adult woman who had mild COVID-19 (a few samples of this study predate the infection). Cell type and time point are not known. The chain has TRBV24-1 and TRBJ2-6, with D possibly being TRBD1 (6 bases). Sequencing used PBMCs or a T cell subset sorted from them (not recorded which). DNA for the CDR3: TGTGCCACCAGTGAGCAGGGGCATGGGGCCAACGTCCTGACTTTC. It specifies CATSEQGHGANVLTF.